Below, 15 T cell receptor beta chains from the same sample are listed, as sequenced in a study of blood T cell repertoires in COVID-19. TCRdb keeps only in-frame clones here, not all; method: immunoSEQ multiplex PCR. This table holds 200,000 to 250,000 clones, around nine tenths found once. The specimen sequenced was peripheral blood. These receptors were obtained from a man aged 60 to 75 with acute or convalescent COVID-19.

V and J are TRBV5-5 and TRBJ1-4; 8 bases map to TRBD1. V shed 0 bases and J 8 bases; nucleotides not matched to a gene: 6. Germline V gives CDR1 SGHKS, CDR2 YYEKEE (reference sequence). The CDR3 is made up of 15 amino acids. The CDR3 protein is CASSLEGQVWEKLFF. CDR3 bases: TGTGCCAGCAGCTTGGAGGGACAGGTGTGGGAAAAACTGTTTTTT.

The J gene is TRBJ1-6, the V gene TRBV2; D unresolved. Germline V gene sequence: CDR1 SNHLY, CDR2 FYNNEI. The CDR3 covers 13 residues. V was clipped by 6 bases and J by 7 bases, with 10 bases between them. The CDR3 DNA follows: TGTGCCAGCAGCTCCGTCCCGAATTCACCCCTCCACTTT. It is translated as CASSSVPNSPLHF.

This clone was detected once. The rearrangement joins TRBV7-6 to TRBJ2-4; 8 positions agree with TRBD1. Germline V gene data show CDR1 as SGHVS and CDR2 as FNYEAQ. The CDR3 is made up of 18 amino acids. The junction had 9 bases not matched to a gene; V was cut back by 1 base and J by 1 base. CDR3 sequence reads: CASSLDAGGLGAKNIQYF. CDR3 nucleotides: TGTGCCAGCAGCTTAGACGCAGGGGGCTTGGGGGCCAAAAACATTCAGTACTTC.

The chain recombines TRBV19 with TRBJ1-3; D possibly corresponds to TRBD1 (6 bases). Germline CDR1 is LNHDA and CDR2 is SQIVND (reference sequence). Trimming took off 8 bases at V and 6 bases at J, with 20 bases between the two ends. The CDR3 is made up of 15 amino acids. The CDR3 DNA reads TGTGCCAGTTTACCCGGGGGGGCCCAAGAAAACACCATATATTTT. Translated: CASLPGGAQENTIYF.

The chain carries TRBV5-6 and TRBJ1-4; TRBD1 agrees at 9 bases. V lost 6 bases, J lost 0 bases, and 12 bases stayed unmatched. The CDR3 has 18 amino acids. Germline loops: CDR1 SGHDT, CDR2 YYEEEE. The CDR3 loop is CASNRRTGVPATNEKLFF. CDR3 bases: TGTGCCAGCAACCGGAGGACAGGGGTACCCGCAACTAATGAAAAACTGTTTTTT. Using reference TRBV5-6 and TRBJ1-4 for the parts outside the CDR3, the full variable domain is DAGVTQSPTHLIKTRGQQVTLRCSPKSGHDTVSWYQQALGQGPQFIFQYYEEEERQRGNFPDRFSGHQFPNYSSELNVNALLLGDSALYLCASNRRTGVPATNEKLFFGSGTQLSVL.

The gene calls are TRBV6-5 and TRBJ1-2, with TRBD1 as a possible D gene (5 bases). The CDR3 runs 13 residues. V shed 0 bases and J shed 7 bases, with 9 bases lying between them. Germline V CDR1 and CDR2: MNHEY, SVGAGI. This chain's CDR3 is CASSYSRDSGYTF. In DNA, the CDR3 is TGTGCCAGCAGTTACTCGCGGGACTCTGGCTACACCTTC.

The rearrangement links TRBV7-9 to TRBJ2-1; 9 nucleotides align to TRBD1. V was pared by 5 bases and J by 8 bases, with 7 bases of the junction left unmatched. Germline CDR1 SEHNR, CDR2 FQNEAQ (reference sequence). The CDR3 is 14 amino acids. The CDR3 DNA reads TGTGCCAGCAGCCCGCGGACAGGGGTGTATGAGCAGTTCTTC. Amino acids: CASSPRTGVYEQFF.

This clone was counted a few times. V is TRBV4-2 and J is TRBJ1-3; D is unclear. The length of the CDR3 is 13 residues. V was pared by 4 bases and J by 2 bases, with 6 bases between. Germline assignment: CDR1 LGHNA and CDR2 YNFKEQ. CDR3 sequence: CASSLKTGNTIYF. Here the CDR3 DNA reads TGTGCCAGCAGCCTCAAAACTGGAAACACCATATATTTT.

The chain recombines TRBV11-2 with TRBJ2-5; 7 bases map to TRBD2. Trimming removed 1 base from V and 4 bases from J; junction bases left unmatched: 12. There are 17 residues in the CDR3. Germline CDR1 reads SGHAT; CDR2 reads FQNNGV. CDR3 amino acids: CASSLGAQRGGVETQYF. The CDR3 DNA is TGTGCCAGCAGCTTAGGCGCCCAGAGGGGAGGGGTAGAGACCCAGTACTTC. Full variable domain (rest looked up from reference TRBV11-2 and TRBJ2-5): EAGVAQSPRYKIIEKRQSVAFWCNPISGHATLYWYQQILGQGPKLLIQFQNNGVVDDSQLPKDRFSAERLKGVDSTLKIQPAKLEDSAVYLCASSLGAQRGGVETQYFGPGTRLLVL.

This clone was observed a single time. The J gene is TRBJ1-2, the V gene TRBV12-3 or TRBV12-4; TRBD1 matches at 10 bases. Trimming cost V 5 bases and J 6 bases; bases outside gene matches: 3. The CDR3 runs to 13 residues. In DNA form, the CDR3 reads TGTGCCAGCAGTGACAGGGGGCCAAATGGCTACACCTTC. Its protein product is CASSDRGPNGYTF.

This clone was observed once. This chain joins TRBV5-1 and TRBJ2-6; 9 bases fit TRBD1. Trimming cost V 2 bases and J 4 bases; bases outside gene matches: 7. The CDR3 extends over 17 amino acids. CDR1 SGHRS and CDR2 YFSETQ come from the germline V gene. The CDR3 region is CASSFLGTGSGANVLTF. CDR3 DNA sequence: TGCGCCAGCAGCTTCCTAGGGACAGGGTCCGGGGCCAACGTCCTGACTTTC. The whole variable domain, remainder taken from reference TRBV5-1 and TRBJ2-6, is KAGVTQTPRYLIKTRGQQVTLSCSPISGHRSVSWYQQTPGQGLQFLFEYFSETQRNKGNFPGRFSGRQFSNSRSEMNVSTLELGDSALYLCASSFLGTGSGANVLTFGAGSRLTVL.

The rearrangement joins TRBV4-3 to TRBJ1-2; D is ambiguous. CDR3 size: 13 residues. The ends were cut back, 0 bases at V and 4 bases at J, with 6 bases in the middle. Germline V gene lookup returns CDR1 LGHNA and CDR2 YSLEER. The chain's CDR3 is CASSQDGSYGYTF. CDR3 DNA sequence: TGCGCCAGCAGCCAAGATGGGAGCTATGGCTACACCTTC.

V gene TRBV2 combines with J gene TRBJ1-2, with D hard to call. In germline, CDR1 is SNHLY, CDR2 FYNNEI. The CDR3 loop spans 14 amino acids. Trimming removed 4 bases from V and 8 bases from J, with 17 bases in between. Here the CDR3 reads CASSVAPTRGGYTF. The CDR3 region has the DNA TGTGCCAGCAGTGTGGCCCCGACCCGGGGAGGCTACACCTTC.

The V and J genes are TRBV9 and TRBJ2-3; 9 bases map to TRBD1. Trimming took 3 bases from V and 4 from J; bases not matched to a gene: 3. The CDR3 totals 14 residues. Germline CDR1 SGDLS, CDR2 YYNGEE. CDR3 bases: TGTGCCAGCAGCGGGAGGACAGGGGCAGATACGCAGTATTTT. It translates to CASSGRTGADTQYF.

The rearrangement uses TRBV5-4 and TRBJ1-1; D is perhaps TRBD1 (5 bases). Trimming removed 4 bases from V and 0 bases from J, with 13 bases in between. CDR3 size: 15 residues. The germline gives CDR1 SGHNT, CDR2 YYREEE (reference sequence). The CDR3 protein is CASSGAGDLNTEAFF. For the CDR3, the DNA is TGTGCCAGCAGCGGGGCCGGGGACTTGAACACTGAAGCTTTCTTT.